This T cell receptor (beta chain) is from a study of blood T cell repertoires in COVID-19. Study information: In each case, the material was cDNA or gDNA derived from T cells, B-cell-depleted T cells, or PBMCs.

Between the trimmed V and J ends, which lost 2 bases and 5 bases, there was a span of 12 bases. Germline CDR1 MNHEY, CDR2 SVGAGI. The CDR3 is 15 residues long. Authors' analysis steps: Reference gene primer amplification gave estimated nucleated cell counts. The protocol was immunoSEQ multiplex PCR, while the TCRdb copy is restricted to in-frame clones and leaves out a portion. Clonal size and the V and J genes are those of that table, whereas D and trimming came from the DNA. The sample consists of about 360,000 clones, less than 90% of them appearing once. During active infection, Seattle patients enrolled and were then monitored through disease. This clone was seen once.

The sequenced material came from peripheral blood. The V call is TRBV6-5, the J call TRBJ1-4; perhaps TRBD1 as D (6 bases). This clonotype was obtained from a woman in her sixties or seventies with COVID-19, enrolled during active disease. CDR3 nucleotides: TGTGCCAGCAGTTACGGGGGGAGGGGGAATGAAAAACTGTTTTTT. It codes for CASSYGGRGNEKLFF.